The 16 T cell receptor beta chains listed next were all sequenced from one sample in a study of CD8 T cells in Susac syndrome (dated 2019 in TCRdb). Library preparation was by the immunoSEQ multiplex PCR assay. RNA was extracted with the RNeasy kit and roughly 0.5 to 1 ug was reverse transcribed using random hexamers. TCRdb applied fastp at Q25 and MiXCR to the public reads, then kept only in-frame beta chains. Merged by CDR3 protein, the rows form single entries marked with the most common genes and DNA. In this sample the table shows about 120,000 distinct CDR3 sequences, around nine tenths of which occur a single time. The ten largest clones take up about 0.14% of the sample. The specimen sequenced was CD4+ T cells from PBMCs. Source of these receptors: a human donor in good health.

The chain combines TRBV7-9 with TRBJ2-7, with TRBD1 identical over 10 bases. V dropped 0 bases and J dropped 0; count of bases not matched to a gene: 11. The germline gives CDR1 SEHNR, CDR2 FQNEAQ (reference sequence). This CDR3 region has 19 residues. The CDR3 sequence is CASSLASGTGARPSYEQYF. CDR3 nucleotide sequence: TGTGCCAGCAGCTTAGCCTCCGGGACAGGGGCCCGTCCCTCCTACGAGCAGTACTTC.

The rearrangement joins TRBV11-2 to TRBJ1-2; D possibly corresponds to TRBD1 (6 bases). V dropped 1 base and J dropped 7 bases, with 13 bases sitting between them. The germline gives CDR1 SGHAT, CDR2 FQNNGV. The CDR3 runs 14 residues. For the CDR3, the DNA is TGTGCCAGCAGCTTAGTCACAGGGTCTAGTGGCTACACCTTC. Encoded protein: CASSLVTGSSGYTF.

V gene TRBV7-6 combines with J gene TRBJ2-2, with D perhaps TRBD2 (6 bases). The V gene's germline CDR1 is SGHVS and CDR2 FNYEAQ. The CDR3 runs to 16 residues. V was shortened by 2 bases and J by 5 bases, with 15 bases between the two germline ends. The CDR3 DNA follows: TGTGCCAGCAGCTTAAGGGACTTACCTTCGACCGGGGAGCTGTTTTTT. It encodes CASSLRDLPSTGELFF. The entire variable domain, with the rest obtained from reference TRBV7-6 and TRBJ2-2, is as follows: GAGVSQSPRYKVTKRGQDVALRCDPISGHVSLYWYRQALGQGPEFLTYFNYEAQQDKSGLPNDRFSAERPEGSISTLTIQRTEQRDSAMYRCASSLRDLPSTGELFFGEGSRLTVL.

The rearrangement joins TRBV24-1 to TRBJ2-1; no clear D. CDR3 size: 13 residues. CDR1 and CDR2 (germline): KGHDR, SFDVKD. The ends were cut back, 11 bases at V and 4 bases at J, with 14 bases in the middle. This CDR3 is CAMAGSGYNEQFF. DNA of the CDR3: TGTGCCATGGCAGGCTCCGGTTACAATGAGCAGTTCTTC.

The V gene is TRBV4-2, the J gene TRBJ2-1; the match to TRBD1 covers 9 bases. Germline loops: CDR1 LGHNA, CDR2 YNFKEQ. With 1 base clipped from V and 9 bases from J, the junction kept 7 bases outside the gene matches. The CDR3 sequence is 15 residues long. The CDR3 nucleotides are TGTGCCAGCAGCCAAGGGGGGACAGGGTTCCGTGAGCAGTTCTTC. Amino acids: CASSQGGTGFREQFF.

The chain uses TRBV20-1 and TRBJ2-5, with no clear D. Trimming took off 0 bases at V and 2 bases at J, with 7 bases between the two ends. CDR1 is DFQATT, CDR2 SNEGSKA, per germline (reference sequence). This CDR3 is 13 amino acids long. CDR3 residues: CSARDRVQETQYF. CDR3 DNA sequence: TGCAGTGCTAGAGACCGGGTACAAGAGACCCAGTACTTC.

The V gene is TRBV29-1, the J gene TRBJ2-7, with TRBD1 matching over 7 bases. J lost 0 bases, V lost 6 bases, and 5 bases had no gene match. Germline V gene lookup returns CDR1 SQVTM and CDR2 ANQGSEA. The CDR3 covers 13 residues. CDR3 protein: CSVLRGNSYEQYF. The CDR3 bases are TGCAGCGTGCTCAGGGGGAACTCCTACGAGCAGTACTTC.

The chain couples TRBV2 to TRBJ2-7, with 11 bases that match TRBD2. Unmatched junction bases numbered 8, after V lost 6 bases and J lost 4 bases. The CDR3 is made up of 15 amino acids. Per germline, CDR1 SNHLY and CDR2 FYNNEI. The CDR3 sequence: CASSGGTSGLYEQYF. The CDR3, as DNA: TGTGCCAGCAGCGGGGGGACTAGCGGACTTTACGAGCAGTACTTC. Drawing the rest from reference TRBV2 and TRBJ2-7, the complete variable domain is EPEVTQTPSHQVTQMGQEVILRCVPISNHLYFYWYRQILGQKVEFLVSFYNNEISEKSEIFDDQFSVERPDGSNFTLKIRSTKLEDSAMYFCASSGGTSGLYEQYFGPGTRLTVT.

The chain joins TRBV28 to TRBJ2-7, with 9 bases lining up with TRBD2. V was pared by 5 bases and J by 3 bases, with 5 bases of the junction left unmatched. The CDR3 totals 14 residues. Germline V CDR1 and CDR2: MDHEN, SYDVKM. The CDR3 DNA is TGTGCCAGCAGTCCCGGGACTAGCTTCTACGAGCAGTACTTC. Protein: CASSPGTSFYEQYF.

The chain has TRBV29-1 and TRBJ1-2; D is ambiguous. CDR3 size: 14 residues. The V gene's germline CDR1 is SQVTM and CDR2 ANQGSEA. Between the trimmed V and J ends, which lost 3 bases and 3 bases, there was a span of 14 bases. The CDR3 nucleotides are TGCAGCGTTGAGTCGGCAGGACTTTACTATGGCTACACCTTC. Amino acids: CSVESAGLYYGYTF. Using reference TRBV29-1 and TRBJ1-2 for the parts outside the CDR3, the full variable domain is SAVISQKPSRDICQRGTSLTIQCQVDSQVTMMFWYRQQPGQSLTLIATANQGSEATYESGFVIDKFPISRPNLTFSTLTVSNMSPEDSSIYLCSVESAGLYYGYTFGSGTRLTVV.

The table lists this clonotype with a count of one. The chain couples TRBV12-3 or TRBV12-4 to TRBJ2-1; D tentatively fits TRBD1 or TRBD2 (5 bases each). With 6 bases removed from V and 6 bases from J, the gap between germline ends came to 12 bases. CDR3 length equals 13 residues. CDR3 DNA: TGTGCCAGCAGGCCCGGGACCCCCAATGAGCAGTTCTTC. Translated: CASRPGTPNEQFF.

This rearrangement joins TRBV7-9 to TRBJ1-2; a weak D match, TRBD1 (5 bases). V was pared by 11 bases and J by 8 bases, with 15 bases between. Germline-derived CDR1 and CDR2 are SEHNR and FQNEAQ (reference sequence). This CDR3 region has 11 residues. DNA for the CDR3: TGTGCCGCCGGGGACGTCGGCGGCTACACCTTC. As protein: CAAGDVGGYTF. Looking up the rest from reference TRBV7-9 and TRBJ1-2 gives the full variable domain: DTGVSQNPRHKITKRGQNVTFRCDPISEHNRLYWYRQTLGQGPEFLTYFQNEAQLEKSRLLSDRFSAERPKGSFSTLEIQRTEQGDSAMYLCAAGDVGGYTFGSGTRLTVV.

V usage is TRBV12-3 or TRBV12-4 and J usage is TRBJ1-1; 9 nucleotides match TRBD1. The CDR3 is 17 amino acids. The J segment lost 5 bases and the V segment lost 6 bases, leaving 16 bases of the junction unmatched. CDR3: CASSQETVQGARTEAFF. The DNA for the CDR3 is TGTGCCAGCAGCCAAGAGACAGTACAGGGGGCTAGGACTGAAGCTTTCTTT.

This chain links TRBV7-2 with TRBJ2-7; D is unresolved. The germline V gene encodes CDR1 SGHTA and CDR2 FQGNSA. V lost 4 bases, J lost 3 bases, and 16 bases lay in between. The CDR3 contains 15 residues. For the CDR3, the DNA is TGTGCCAGCAGCTATACGACCTGGTCCGGCTACGAGCAGTACTTC. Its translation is CASSYTTWSGYEQYF.

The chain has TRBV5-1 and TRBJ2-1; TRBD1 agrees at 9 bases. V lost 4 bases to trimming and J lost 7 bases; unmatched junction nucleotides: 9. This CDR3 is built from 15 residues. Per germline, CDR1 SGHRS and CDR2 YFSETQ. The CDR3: CASSAGTGPKNEQFF. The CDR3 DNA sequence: TGCGCCAGCAGCGCCGGGACAGGGCCTAAGAATGAGCAGTTCTTC.

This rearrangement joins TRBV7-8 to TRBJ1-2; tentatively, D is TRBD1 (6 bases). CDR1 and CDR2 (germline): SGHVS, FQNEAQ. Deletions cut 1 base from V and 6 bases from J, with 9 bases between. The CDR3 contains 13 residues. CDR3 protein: CASSLEGEDGYTF. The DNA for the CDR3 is TGTGCCAGCAGCTTAGAGGGGGAAGATGGCTACACCTTC.